One T cell receptor (beta chain) is described in this entry. Its specificity is not known. This entry comes from a study of shared clonotypes between healthy human individuals. Study outcomes and limitations: Blood alone was sampled, and tissue repertoires likely differ.

From germline, CDR1 is WNHNN and CDR2 SYGVQD (reference sequence). V gave up 0 bases and J gave up 4 bases, with 6 bases separating them. The length of the CDR3 is 13 residues. A split of CD4+ cells into CD45RA+ naive and CD45RA-negative memory subsets was performed. TCRdb's copy holds only in-frame clones and misses some; the assay was immunoSEQ multiplex PCR. The sample holds under 1,100,000 clones, 65% to 75% seen once. This chain links TRBV10-1 with TRBJ2-5; D not resolved. This clonotype was sampled from a man in his late teens or twenties in good health. The specimen was memory CD4+ T cells sorted from blood. The subset was: CD45RA-negative fraction. CDR3 region: CASSESSGETQYF. The CDR3 DNA sequence: TGCGCCAGCAGTGAGTCGTCCGGAGAGACCCAGTACTTC.